The rows below give T cell receptor beta chains drawn from one sample of a study of cytomegalovirus exposure and HLA in healthy donors. Profiled with immunoSEQ multiplex PCR; TCRdb holds only in-frame clones, not every one. This sample yields fewer than 250,000 clones, of which 80% to 90% are seen a single time; about 3.1% belongs to the top ten. The sample taken for sequencing was PBMCs. The receptor source for this set is a man aged 25-40 years in good health and CMV-seronegative. Each CDR3 is given with its conserved first and last residue. The D gene is left open where the match is weak. Clone size is stated in some rows and not others, as once, few, many or a class when expanded.

v_gene	abundance	j_gene	d_gene	CDR3nt	CDR3aa
TRBV28	NA	TRBJ1-2	NA	TGTGCCAGCAACACCAAGGGGGGGGGCGACGGCTACACCTTC	CASNTKGGGDGYTF
TRBV9	once	TRBJ1-1	NA	TGTGCCAGCAGCCCTTCGGAGCGGGTAACTGAAGCTTTCTTT	CASSPSERVTEAFF
TRBV7-2	NA	TRBJ2-3	NA	TGTGCCAGCAGCTTAAGGCGGTTAAGCACAGATACGCAGTATTTT	CASSLRRLSTDTQYF
TRBV13	NA	TRBJ2-5	NA	TGTGCCAGCAGTAATAGCGAGTGGGAGACCCAGTACTTC	CASSNSEWETQYF
TRBV27	NA	TRBJ2-2	NA	TGTGCCAGCAGTTTATGGGGGGGGCAGGGAGGCACCGGGGAGCTGTTTTTT	CASSLWGGQGGTGELFF
TRBV4-1	NA	TRBJ2-5	TRBD1	TGCGCCAGCAGCCAGGGGACAGGGTGGCAAGAGACCCAGTACTTC	CASSQGTGWQETQYF
TRBV6-5	NA	TRBJ1-6	NA	TGTGCCAGCAGCCCCGCTACGAATTCACCCCTCCACTTT	CASSPATNSPLHF
TRBV21-1	few	TRBJ1-5	NA	TGTGCCAGCCCTGCGGGACAGGGCGATCAGCCCCAGCATTTT	CASPAGQGDQPQHF
TRBV5-4	NA	TRBJ1-3	NA	TGTGCCAGCAGCTTGTATGAGACTGGAAACACCATATATTTT	CASSLYETGNTIYF
TRBV7-8	once	TRBJ1-4	TRBD1	TGTGCCAGCAGCTCAACAGGGGGCGCATCCTCTAATGAAAAACTGTTTTTT	CASSSTGGASSNEKLFF
TRBV6-5	NA	TRBJ2-5	NA	TGTGCCAGCAGTTACAAGGCCTTTGGAGGGGAGACCCAGTACTTC	CASSYKAFGGETQYF
TRBV28	once	TRBJ1-3	TRBD1	TGTGCCAGCAGAAACCGGGACAGAAGAAACACCATATATTTT	CASRNRDRRNTIYF
TRBV19	NA	TRBJ2-7	TRBD1	TGTGCCAGTAGTACACACGGGACAGGGACCTACGAGCAGTACTTC	CASSTHGTGTYEQYF
TRBV28	NA	TRBJ1-2	NA	TGTGCCAGCAGTTTACTTCGGGATTGGGGCTACACCTTC	CASSLLRDWGYTF
TRBV5-1	NA	TRBJ2-7	TRBD2	TGCGCCAGCAGCTTCTCGGGACTAGCGGGGGGTAACGCCTACGAGCAGTACTTC	CASSFSGLAGGNAYEQYF
TRBV19	NA	TRBJ2-2	TRBD1	TGTGCCAGTAGTATGCCGACAGGGTGGACCGGGGAGCTGTTTTTT	CASSMPTGWTGELFF
TRBV7-8	NA	TRBJ2-2	TRBD2	TGTGCCAGCAGCTTCCCTACCCGGACTAGCGGAGTCACCGGGGAGCTGTTTTTT	CASSFPTRTSGVTGELFF
TRBV27	NA	TRBJ1-6	NA	TGTGCCAGCAGTTTCCTTAGCTCCTATAATTCACCCCTCCACTTT	CASSFLSSYNSPLHF
TRBV11-2	NA	TRBJ1-4	NA	TGTGCCAGCAGCTTAGCAGGGGATGAAAAACTGTTTTTT	CASSLAGDEKLFF
TRBV7-9	few	TRBJ2-7	NA	TGTGCCAGCAGCTTACGGCAGGCATCCTACGAGCAGTACTTC	CASSLRQASYEQYF
TRBV5-4	NA	TRBJ2-3	TRBD1	TGTGCCAGCAGCTTGGCGGGACAGGGGACAGATACGCAGTATTTT	CASSLAGQGTDTQYF
TRBV9	few	TRBJ1-4	TRBD1	TGTGCCAGCAGCGTAGTAGGAGGGGGCAAACTGTTTTTT	CASSVVGGGKLFF
TRBV6-5	NA	TRBJ2-2	NA	TGTGCCAGCAGTTCAGGGGCGGGGGAGCTGTTTTTT	CASSSGAGELFF
TRBV11-2	NA	TRBJ2-7	TRBD1	TGTGCCAGCAGCTCCAGGGCCACAGGGGCCTACGAGCAGTACTTC	CASSSRATGAYEQYF
TRBV9	NA	TRBJ1-6	TRBD1	TGTGCCAGCAGCGCCGTGGACAGGGGGTCCTATAATTCACCCCTCCACTTT	CASSAVDRGSYNSPLHF
TRBV7-9	NA	TRBJ2-2	TRBD1	TGTGCCAGCAGCTTAACGGGACAGATGAACACCGGGGAGCTGTTTTTT	CASSLTGQMNTGELFF
TRBV27	NA	TRBJ2-1	TRBD1	TGTGCCAGCAGTAGGACAGGGGAAAGGTATGAGCAGTTCTTC	CASSRTGERYEQFF
TRBV2	NA	TRBJ2-6	TRBD2	TGTGCCAGCAGTGGGGGACTAGCGGGGAGCTCTGGGGCCAGCGTCCTGACTTTC	CASSGGLAGSSGASVLTF
TRBV15	few	TRBJ2-3	TRBD2	TGTGCCACCAGCCCTTCGAGCGGGGGGCATAGGGATACGCAGTATTTT	CATSPSSGGHRDTQYF
TRBV4-3	few	TRBJ2-7	NA	TGCGCCAGCAGCCAAGACGGGACACACAGCGACGAGCAGTACTTC	CASSQDGTHSDEQYF
TRBV9	NA	TRBJ2-2	NA	TGTGCCAGCAGCGTACGTCTAAGCAGGGGCACCGGGGAGCTGTTTTTT	CASSVRLSRGTGELFF
TRBV9	NA	TRBJ1-2	TRBD1	TGTGCCAGCAGCAGGCAACAGGGGTCAAGGGGCTACACCTTC	CASSRQQGSRGYTF
TRBV5-3	NA	TRBJ1-4	NA	TGTGCCAGAAGCTCACCGGACATTTATGAAAAACTGTTTTTT	CARSSPDIYEKLFF
TRBV5-1	once	TRBJ1-5	NA	TGCGCCAGCAGCTCGGGCCAGGGGAATCAGCCCCAGCATTTT	CASSSGQGNQPQHF
TRBV7-2	NA	TRBJ1-2	TRBD1	TGTGCCAGCGGGACAGGTGGTGGCTATGGCTACACCTTC	CASGTGGGYGYTF
TRBV25-1	NA	TRBJ2-3	TRBD2	TGTGCCAGCGCTTACGGGACTAGGTATGGAGATACGCAGTATTTT	CASAYGTRYGDTQYF
TRBV6-5	NA	TRBJ1-2	TRBD1	TGTGCCAGCATTCGAAAACAGGGGGCGACTGGCTACACCTTC	CASIRKQGATGYTF
TRBV19	NA	TRBJ2-1	TRBD2	TGTGCCAGTAGAGGCCTAGCGGACTACAATGAGCAGTTCTTC	CASRGLADYNEQFF
TRBV7-2	NA	TRBJ1-5	TRBD1	TGTGCCAGCAGCTTAGCGTGGACAGGGATCGGCAATCAGCCCCAGCATTTT	CASSLAWTGIGNQPQHF
TRBV7-9	once	TRBJ2-3	TRBD2	TGTGCCAGCAGCCTCGGGACTAGTCGCGGTACGCAGTATTTT	CASSLGTSRGTQYF
TRBV27	few	TRBJ2-7	TRBD2	TGTGCCAGCAGTAAAACGGGGGGAGTGTACGAGCAGTACTTC	CASSKTGGVYEQYF
TRBV6-1	once	TRBJ1-3	NA	TGTGCCAGCCGCCCCTCGGGAGCTGGAAACACCATATATTTT	CASRPSGAGNTIYF
TRBV29-1	once	TRBJ2-1	NA	TGCAGCGTTGGGAGTCCTCTCTACAATGAGCAGTTCTTC	CSVGSPLYNEQFF
TRBV2	once	TRBJ2-3	NA	TGTGCCAGCCATAGCCCCACCGGGTCGCAGTATTTT	CASHSPTGSQYF
TRBV5-1	few	TRBJ2-2	NA	TGCGCCAGCAATGAAGCCATATTCGGCACCGGGGAGCTGTTTTTT	CASNEAIFGTGELFF
TRBV29-1	NA	TRBJ2-6	NA	TGCAGCGTTGAATTGGCAGGCTCTGGGGCCAGCGTCCTGACTTTC	CSVELAGSGASVLTF
TRBV7-2	few	TRBJ2-3	TRBD2	TGTGCCAGCAGCGTCACTAGCGGGGGGTTACCAGATACGCAGTATTTT	CASSVTSGGLPDTQYF
TRBV5-4	NA	TRBJ2-7	NA	TGTGCCAGCAGCTTGGAGCCGAATTCCTACGAGCAGTACTTC	CASSLEPNSYEQYF
TRBV27	NA	TRBJ2-7	NA	TGTGCCAGCAGTTTTTCGGGATTCAGCCCCTACGAGCAGTACTTC	CASSFSGFSPYEQYF
TRBV6-7	NA	TRBJ1-2	NA	TGTGCCAGTCATCCCTATGGCTACACCTTC	CASHPYGYTF
TRBV7-2	NA	TRBJ1-2	NA	TGTCAAACCGGGACTGACTATGGCTACACCTTC	CQTGTDYGYTF
TRBV7-8	NA	TRBJ2-3	TRBD2	TGTGCCAGCAGCTTAGCGATAGCGGGGGGCGGGCGGACAGATACGCAGTATTTT	CASSLAIAGGGRTDTQYF
TRBV6-5	once	TRBJ2-3	NA	TGTGCCAGCAGCCCCCCCGTCACAGATACGCAGTATTTT	CASSPPVTDTQYF
TRBV6-6	NA	TRBJ1-5	NA	TGTGCCAGCACCGACGGGGTGGGGTTTAAACAGCCCCAGCATTTT	CASTDGVGFKQPQHF
TRBV9	NA	TRBJ2-2	NA	TGTGCCAGCAGCGTAATAGGGGTCGGGGAGCTGTTTTTT	CASSVIGVGELFF
TRBV4-2	NA	TRBJ2-7	NA	TGTGCCAGCAGCCAAGCCTTCTCCTACGAGCAGTACTTC	CASSQAFSYEQYF
TRBV27	NA	TRBJ2-7	TRBD2	TGTGCCAGCAGTCCTAGCGGGGGGGCAGTCCCCTACGAGCAGTACTTC	CASSPSGGAVPYEQYF
TRBV7-2	few	TRBJ2-5	NA	TGTGCCAGCAGCCCCCCGTACCAAGAGACCCAGTACTTC	CASSPPYQETQYF